This TCR beta chain was identified in a study of cytomegalovirus exposure and HLA in healthy donors. The V and J ends lost 2 bases and 6 bases, in that order; junction bases with no gene match: 12. Germline loops: CDR1 LGHNA, CDR2 YSLEER. This CDR3 region has 18 residues. The PCR employed 60 Vbeta primers together with 13 Jbeta primers. Profiled with immunoSEQ multiplex PCR; TCRdb holds only in-frame clones, not every one. This sample has 100,000 or so clones, with roughly 15% found just once. The material sequenced was PBMCs. The TCR comes from a female donor in good health and CMV-seronegative. The genes are TRBV4-3 and TRBJ2-2; 10 bases fit TRBD2. CDR3 bases: TGCGCCAGCAGCCAACACAGGGGAGCTAGCGGGAGTCCCGGGGAGCTGTTTTTT. Translated: CASSQHRGASGSPGELFF.